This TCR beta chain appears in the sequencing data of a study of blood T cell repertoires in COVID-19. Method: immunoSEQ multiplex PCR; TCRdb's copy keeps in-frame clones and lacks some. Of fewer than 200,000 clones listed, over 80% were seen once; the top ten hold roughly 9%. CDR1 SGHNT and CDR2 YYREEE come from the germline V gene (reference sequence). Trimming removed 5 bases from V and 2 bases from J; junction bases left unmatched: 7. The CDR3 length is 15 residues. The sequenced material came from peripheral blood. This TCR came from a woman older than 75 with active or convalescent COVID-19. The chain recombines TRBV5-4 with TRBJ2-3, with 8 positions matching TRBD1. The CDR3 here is CASSRDRRSTDTQYF. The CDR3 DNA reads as TGTGCCAGCAGTCGGGACAGGAGATCCACAGATACGCAGTATTTT.